The source of this TCR beta chain is a study of CD8+ T cells in alopecia areata. Treatment noted: oral pan-JAK inhibitor, 5-10 mg twice daily. After isolation, RNA underwent reverse transcription to generate cDNA as the sequencing template. Sequencing used immunoSEQ multiplex PCR; TCRdb keeps in-frame clones, though not all of them. The data contain roughly 210,000 clones, 40% to 55% of them singletons. Trimming cost V 8 bases and J 14 bases; bases outside gene matches: 5. The CDR3 consists of 11 residues. Looked up from germline, CDR1 is LNHDA and CDR2 is SQIVND (reference sequence). This receptor was obtained from a human donor with alopecia areata. J is TRBJ1-4 and V is TRBV19, with TRBD1 matching 10 bases. The sample here was CD4+ T cells sorted from blood, taken at approximately week 36, from a patient treated with tofacitinib. CDR3 loop: CASSDRGILFF. The CDR3 region has the DNA TGTGCCAGTTCGGACAGGGGGATTCTGTTTTTT.